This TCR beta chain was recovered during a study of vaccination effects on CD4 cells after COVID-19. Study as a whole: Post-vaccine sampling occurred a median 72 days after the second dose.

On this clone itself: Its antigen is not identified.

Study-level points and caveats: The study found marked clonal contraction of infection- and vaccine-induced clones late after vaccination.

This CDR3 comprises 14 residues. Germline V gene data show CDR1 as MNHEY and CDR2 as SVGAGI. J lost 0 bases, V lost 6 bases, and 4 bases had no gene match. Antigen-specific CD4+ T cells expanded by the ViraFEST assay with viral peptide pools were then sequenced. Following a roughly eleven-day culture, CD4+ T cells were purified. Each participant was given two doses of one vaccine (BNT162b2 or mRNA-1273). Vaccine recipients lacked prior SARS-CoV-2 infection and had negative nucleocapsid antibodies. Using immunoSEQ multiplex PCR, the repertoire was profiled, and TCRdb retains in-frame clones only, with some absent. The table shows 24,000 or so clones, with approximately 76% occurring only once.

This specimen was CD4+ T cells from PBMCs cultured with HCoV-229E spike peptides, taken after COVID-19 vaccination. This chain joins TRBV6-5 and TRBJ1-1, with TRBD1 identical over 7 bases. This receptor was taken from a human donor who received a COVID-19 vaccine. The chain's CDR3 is CASSNRGMNTEAFF. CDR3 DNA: TGTGCCAGCAGCAACAGGGGCATGAACACTGAAGCTTTCTTT.